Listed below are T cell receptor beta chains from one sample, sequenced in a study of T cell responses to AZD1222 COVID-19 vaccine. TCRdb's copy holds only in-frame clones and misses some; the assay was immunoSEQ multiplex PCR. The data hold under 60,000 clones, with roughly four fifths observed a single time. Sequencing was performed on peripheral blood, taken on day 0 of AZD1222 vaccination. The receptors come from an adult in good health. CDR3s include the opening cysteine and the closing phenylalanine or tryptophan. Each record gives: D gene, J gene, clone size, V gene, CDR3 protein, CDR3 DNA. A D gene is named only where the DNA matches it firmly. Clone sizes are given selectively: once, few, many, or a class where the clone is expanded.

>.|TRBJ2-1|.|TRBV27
CASSLGGALYNEQFF
TGTGCCAGCAGTTTAGGGGGGGCCTTGTACAATGAGCAGTTCTTC
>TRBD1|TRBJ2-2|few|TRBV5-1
CASSFMSGRGQAGELFF
TGCGCCAGCAGCTTCATGTCGGGCAGGGGGCAAGCCGGGGAGCTGTTTTTT
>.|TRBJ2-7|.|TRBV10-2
CASTSLGAKGEQYF
TGCGCCAGCACCTCCCTCGGGGCGAAGGGTGAGCAGTACTTC
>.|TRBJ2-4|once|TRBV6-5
CASSPGHSSKNIQYF
TGTGCCAGCAGTCCAGGACACTCATCGAAAAACATTCAGTACTTC
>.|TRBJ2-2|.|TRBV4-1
CASSPLGQTNTGELFF
TGCGCCAGCAGCCCCCTGGGGCAGACGAACACCGGGGAGCTGTTTTTT
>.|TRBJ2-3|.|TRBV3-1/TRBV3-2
CASRHRGRREDTQYF
TGTGCCAGCAGGCATCGGGGGCGGAGGGAGGATACGCAGTATTTT
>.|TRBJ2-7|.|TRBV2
CAGSPGSLEQYF
TGTGCCGGCTCCCCGGGGAGTCTCGAGCAGTACTTC
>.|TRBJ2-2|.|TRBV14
CASSQDPVPRELFF
TGTGCCAGCAGCCAAGATCCCGTCCCCCGGGAGCTGTTTTTT
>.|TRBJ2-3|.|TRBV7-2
CASSLALAFDTQYF
TGTGCCAGCAGCTTAGCTCTAGCTTTTGATACGCAGTATTTT
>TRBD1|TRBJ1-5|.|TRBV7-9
CASSQGGQPQHF
TGTGCCAGCAGCCAGGGGGGGCAGCCCCAGCATTTT
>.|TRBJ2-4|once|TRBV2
CASRAPGTPAKNIQYF
TGTGCCAGCAGAGCTCCCGGGACACCTGCCAAAAACATTCAGTACTTC
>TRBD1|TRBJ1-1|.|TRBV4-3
CASSPRTGWDTEAFF
TGCGCCAGCAGCCCGCGGACAGGGTGGGACACTGAAGCTTTCTTT
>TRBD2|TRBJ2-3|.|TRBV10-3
CAISDLGGGVTDTQYF
TGTGCCATCAGTGATCTTGGCGGGGGGGTCACAGATACGCAGTATTTT
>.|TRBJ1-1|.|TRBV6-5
CASRSQTEAFF
TGTGCCAGCAGGAGTCAAACTGAAGCTTTCTTT
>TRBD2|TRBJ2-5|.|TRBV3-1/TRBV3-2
CASSQDTVSRLARLQETQYF
TGTGCCAGCAGCCAAGACACCGTTTCGCGACTAGCGAGGCTTCAAGAGACCCAGTACTTC
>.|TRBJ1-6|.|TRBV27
CASSFTEDSPLHF
TGTGCCAGCAGTTTCACAGAGGATTCACCCCTCCACTTT
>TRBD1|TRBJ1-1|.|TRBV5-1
CASSLMGGTVGSTEAFF
TGCGCCAGCAGCTTAATGGGCGGGACAGTCGGGAGCACTGAAGCTTTCTTT
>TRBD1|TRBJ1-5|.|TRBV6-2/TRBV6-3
CASSRQGGGQPQHF
TGTGCCAGCAGTAGACAGGGAGGGGGTCAGCCCCAGCATTTT
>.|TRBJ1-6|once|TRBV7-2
CASSLGDGYSPLHF
TGTGCCAGCAGCTTAGGTGACGGGTATTCACCCCTCCACTTT
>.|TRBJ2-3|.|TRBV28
CASSLSRVRDTQYF
TGTGCCAGCAGTTTGAGCAGGGTGCGAGATACGCAGTATTTT
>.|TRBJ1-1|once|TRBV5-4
CASRRELGQMNTEAFF
TGTGCCAGCAGACGGGAACTAGGACAGATGAACACTGAAGCTTTCTTT
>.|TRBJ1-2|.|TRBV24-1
CATSDPGLANYGYTF
TGTGCCACCAGTGACCCGGGCTTAGCTAACTATGGCTACACCTTC
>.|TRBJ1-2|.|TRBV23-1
CASSHLPLTGGYGYTF
TGCGCCAGCAGTCATCTACCCCTGACAGGAGGCTATGGCTACACCTTC
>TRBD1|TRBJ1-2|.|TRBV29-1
CSVTQGAYGYTF
TGCAGCGTGACACAGGGGGCCTATGGCTACACCTTC
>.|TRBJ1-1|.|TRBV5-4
CASSPIDFSEAFF
TGTGCCAGCAGCCCTATCGATTTCTCTGAGGCTTTCTTT
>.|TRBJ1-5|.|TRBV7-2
CASSSPGGQGQPQHF
TGTGCCAGCAGCTCACCGGGGGGGCAGGGTCAGCCCCAGCATTTT
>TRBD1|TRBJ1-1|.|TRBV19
CASSLRAGQGLNTEAFF
TGTGCCAGTAGTCTACGAGCGGGACAGGGATTGAACACTGAAGCTTTCTTT